This T cell receptor beta chain was observed in a study of CD8 T cells in Susac syndrome (dated by TCRdb to the late 2010s). Regarding the research as a whole: The study used repertoire sequencing to test whether antigen drove CD8+ T cell activation and differentiation in Susac syndrome. CD8+ T cell repertoire clonality was compared between around eleven healthy donors, some 14 Susac syndrome patients and around 15 multiple sclerosis patients. Broader findings and caveats from the paper: The TCR sequencing and HLA analysis was acknowledged to have included a relatively small number of individuals.

RNA was extracted with the RNeasy kit and about 0.45 to 1 ug was reverse transcribed using random hexamers. The immunoSEQ multiplex PCR assay, which covers 54 Vbeta and 13 Jbeta segments, was used to amplify TCR beta CDR3 regions. PCR amplification bias was corrected using a synthetic template baseline for primer optimization and computational correction. Turning to the authors' computational methods: Reads were annotated to V, D and J genes according to IMGT and were analyzed with immunoSEQ Analyzer, with only productive sequences retained. Clonality was calculated as one minus the Shannon entropy normalized by log2 of the number of productive unique sequences. Public and private clones were assessed among the 100 most prevalent clones of each patient and control. Clones were defined as Susac-specific when absent from the healthy and MS cohorts, from about 970 published viral clones and from other ImmuneACCESS disease sequences. The public reads were run again by TCRdb, first through fastp at Q25 and then through MiXCR, and only productive beta chains were kept. Under each unique CDR3 protein, matching rows form one entry showing the most common genes and DNA. These V and J calls rely on TCRdb rather than the paper's analysis. Present in this sample are about 76,000 distinct CDR3 sequences, over 75% of which were seen just once. The ten biggest clones cover around 0.49% of the sample.

Comment on this clonotype: Its target antigen remains unknown. Base qualities are missing; no much larger clone stands one base away.

CDR1 and CDR2 were assigned from the germline V gene as MGHRA and YSYEKL. The CDR3 sequence holds 15 residues, the cysteine and phenylalanine included. Just CDR3 DNA is preserved here, 45 bases in frame from base 1. V has 0 bases trimmed and J has 5 bases trimmed; junction bases matching no gene number 7. High-throughput TCR beta sequencing profiled peripheral blood CD8+ and CD4+ T cells from healthy donors, Susac syndrome patients and multiple sclerosis patients. Treatment-naive patients with stable or active relapsing-remitting disease fulfilling revised McDonald criteria were used as multiple sclerosis controls. Bulk CD8+ and CD4+ T cells were purified by magnetic negative isolation, while CD8+ TEMRA cells were enriched using FACS. Blood was drawn into EDTA tubes, processed within 24 hours, and PBMCs were isolated by density gradient centrifugation. PBMCs destined for TCR sequencing were cryopreserved in liquid nitrogen and later thawed in a 37 °C water bath. A purity of at least 90% was achieved for sorted or isolated CD4+, CD8+ and CD8+ TEMRA cells.

This TCR was sampled from a human donor with multiple sclerosis. The chain employs TRBV4-1 and TRBJ2-7; 7 central bases correspond to TRBD1. The sample taken for sequencing was CD8+ T cells from PBMCs. The CDR3 is CASSQERGRLNEQYF. The DNA is TGCGCCAGCAGCCAAGAAAGGGGGCGTTTGAACGAGCAGTACTTC.